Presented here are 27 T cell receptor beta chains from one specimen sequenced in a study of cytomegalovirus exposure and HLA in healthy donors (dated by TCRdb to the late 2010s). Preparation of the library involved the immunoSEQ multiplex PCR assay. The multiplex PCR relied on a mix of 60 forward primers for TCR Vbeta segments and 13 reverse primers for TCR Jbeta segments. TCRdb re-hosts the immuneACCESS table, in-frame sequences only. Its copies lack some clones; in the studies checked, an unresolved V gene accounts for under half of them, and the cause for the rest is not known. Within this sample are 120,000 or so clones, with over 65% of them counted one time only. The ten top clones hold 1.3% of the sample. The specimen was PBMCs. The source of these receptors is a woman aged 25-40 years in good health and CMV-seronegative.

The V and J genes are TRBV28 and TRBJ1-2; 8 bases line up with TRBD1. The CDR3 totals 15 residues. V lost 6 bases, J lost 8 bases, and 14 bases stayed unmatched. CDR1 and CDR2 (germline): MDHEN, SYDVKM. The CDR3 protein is CASRPRQGWGSGYTF. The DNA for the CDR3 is TGTGCCAGCAGGCCCCGACAGGGGTGGGGTAGCGGCTACACCTTC.

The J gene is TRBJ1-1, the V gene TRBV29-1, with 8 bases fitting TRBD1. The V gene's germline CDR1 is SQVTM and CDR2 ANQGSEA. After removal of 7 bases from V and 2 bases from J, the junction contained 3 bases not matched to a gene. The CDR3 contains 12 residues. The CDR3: CSGTGLNTEAFF. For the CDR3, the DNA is TGCAGCGGGACAGGGTTAAACACTGAAGCTTTCTTT. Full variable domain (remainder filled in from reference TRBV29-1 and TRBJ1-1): SAVISQKPSRDICQRGTSLTIQCQVDSQVTMMFWYRQQPGQSLTLIATANQGSEATYESGFVIDKFPISRPNLTFSTLTVSNMSPEDSSIYLCSGTGLNTEAFFGQGTRLTVV.

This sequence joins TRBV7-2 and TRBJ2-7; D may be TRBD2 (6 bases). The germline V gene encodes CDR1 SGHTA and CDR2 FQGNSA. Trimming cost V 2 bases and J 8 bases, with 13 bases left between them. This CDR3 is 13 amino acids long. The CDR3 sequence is CASSLTPDYQQYF. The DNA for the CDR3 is TGTGCCAGCAGCTTAACCCCGGACTATCAGCAGTACTTC.

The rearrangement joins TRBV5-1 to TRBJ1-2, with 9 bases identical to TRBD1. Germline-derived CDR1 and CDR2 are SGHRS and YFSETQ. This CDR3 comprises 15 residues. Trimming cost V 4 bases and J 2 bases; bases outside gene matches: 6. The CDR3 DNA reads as TGCGCCAGCAGCGATCCACAGGGGGCGAACTATGGCTACACCTTC. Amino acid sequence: CASSDPQGANYGYTF.

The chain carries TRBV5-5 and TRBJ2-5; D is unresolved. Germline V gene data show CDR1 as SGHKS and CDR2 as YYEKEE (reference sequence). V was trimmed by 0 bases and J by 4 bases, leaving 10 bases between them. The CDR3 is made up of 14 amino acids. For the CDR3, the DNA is TGTGCCAGCAGCTTGGCCTGGGCCCGAGAGACCCAGTACTTC. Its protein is CASSLAWARETQYF.

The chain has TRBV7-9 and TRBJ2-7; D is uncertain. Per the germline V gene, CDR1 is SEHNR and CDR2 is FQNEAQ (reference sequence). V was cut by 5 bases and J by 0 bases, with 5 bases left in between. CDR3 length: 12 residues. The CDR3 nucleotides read TGTGCCAGCAGCCTTAGCTCCTACGAGCAGTACTTC. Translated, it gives CASSLSSYEQYF.

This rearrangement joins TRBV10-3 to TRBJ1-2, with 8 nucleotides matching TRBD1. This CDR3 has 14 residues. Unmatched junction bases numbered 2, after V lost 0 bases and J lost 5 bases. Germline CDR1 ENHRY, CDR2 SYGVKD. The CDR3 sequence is CAISESNRGYGYTF. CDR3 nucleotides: TGTGCCATCAGTGAGTCGAACAGGGGGTATGGCTACACCTTC.

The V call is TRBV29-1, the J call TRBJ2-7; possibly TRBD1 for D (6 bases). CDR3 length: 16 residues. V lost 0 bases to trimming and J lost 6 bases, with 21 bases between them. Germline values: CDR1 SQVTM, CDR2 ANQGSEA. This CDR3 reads CSVEDLPGHRPREQYF. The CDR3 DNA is TGCAGCGTTGAAGACTTACCGGGACACCGGCCCCGCGAGCAGTACTTC.

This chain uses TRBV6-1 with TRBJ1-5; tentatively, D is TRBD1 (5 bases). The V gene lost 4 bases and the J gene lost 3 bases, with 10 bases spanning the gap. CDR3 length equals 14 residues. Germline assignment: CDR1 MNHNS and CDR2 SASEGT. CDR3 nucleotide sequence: TGTGCCAGCAGTGGCCGGGGGGACAATCAGCCCCAGCATTTT. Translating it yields CASSGRGDNQPQHF.

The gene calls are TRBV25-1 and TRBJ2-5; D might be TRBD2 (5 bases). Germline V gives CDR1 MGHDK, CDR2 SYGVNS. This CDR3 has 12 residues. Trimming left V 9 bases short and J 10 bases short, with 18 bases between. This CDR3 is CASYDGHRDQYF. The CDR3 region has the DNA TGTGCCAGTTACGACGGTCATCGGGACCAGTACTTC.

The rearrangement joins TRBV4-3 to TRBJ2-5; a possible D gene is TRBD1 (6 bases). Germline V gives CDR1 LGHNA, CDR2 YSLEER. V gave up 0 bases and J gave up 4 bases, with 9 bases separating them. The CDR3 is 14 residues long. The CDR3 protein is CASSQDKGVETQYF. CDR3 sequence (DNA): TGCGCCAGCAGCCAAGATAAGGGGGTAGAGACCCAGTACTTC.

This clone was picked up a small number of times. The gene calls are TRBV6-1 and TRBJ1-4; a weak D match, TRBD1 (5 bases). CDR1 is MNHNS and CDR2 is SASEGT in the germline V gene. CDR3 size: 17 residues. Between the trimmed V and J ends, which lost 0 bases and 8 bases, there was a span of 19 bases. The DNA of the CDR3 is TGTGCCAGCAGTGAAGCCCAGCCGGGGGTGGGGGGGGAAAAACTGTTTTTT. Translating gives CASSEAQPGVGGEKLFF.

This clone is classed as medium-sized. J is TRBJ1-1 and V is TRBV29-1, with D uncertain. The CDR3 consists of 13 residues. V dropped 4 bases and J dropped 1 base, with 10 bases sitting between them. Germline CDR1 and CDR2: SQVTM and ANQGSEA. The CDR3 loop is CSVVRLTNTEAFF. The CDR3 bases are TGCAGCGTTGTAAGACTTACGAACACTGAAGCTTTCTTT. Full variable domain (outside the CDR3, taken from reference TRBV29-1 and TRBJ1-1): SAVISQKPSRDICQRGTSLTIQCQVDSQVTMMFWYRQQPGQSLTLIATANQGSEATYESGFVIDKFPISRPNLTFSTLTVSNMSPEDSSIYLCSVVRLTNTEAFFGQGTRLTVV.

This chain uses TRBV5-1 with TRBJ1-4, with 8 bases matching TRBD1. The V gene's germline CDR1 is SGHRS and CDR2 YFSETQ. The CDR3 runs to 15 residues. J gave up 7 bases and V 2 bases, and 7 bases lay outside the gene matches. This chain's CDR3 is CASSFQGAGVEKLFF. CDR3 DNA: TGCGCCAGCAGCTTCCAGGGGGCCGGGGTTGAAAAACTGTTTTTT. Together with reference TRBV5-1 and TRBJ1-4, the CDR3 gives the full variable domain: KAGVTQTPRYLIKTRGQQVTLSCSPISGHRSVSWYQQTPGQGLQFLFEYFSETQRNKGNFPGRFSGRQFSNSRSEMNVSTLELGDSALYLCASSFQGAGVEKLFFGSGTQLSVL.

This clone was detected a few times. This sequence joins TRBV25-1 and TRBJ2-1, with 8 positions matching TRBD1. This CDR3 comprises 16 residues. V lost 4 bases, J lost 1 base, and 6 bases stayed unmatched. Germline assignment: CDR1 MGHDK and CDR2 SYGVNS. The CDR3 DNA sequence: TGTGCCAGCAGTGGGTCGGACAGGGAGTCCTACAATGAGCAGTTCTTC. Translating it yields CASSGSDRESYNEQFF.

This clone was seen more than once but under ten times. CDR3 sequence (DNA): TGCGCCAGCAGCCAAGACCCAGGGTCAAATGAAAAACTGTTTTTT. This encodes CASSQDPGSNEKLFF. The chain employs TRBV4-3 and TRBJ1-4; a weak D match, TRBD1 (5 bases). Germline CDR1 LGHNA, CDR2 YSLEER. The CDR3 is 15 residues long. V shed 0 bases and J shed 5 bases, with 10 bases lying between them.

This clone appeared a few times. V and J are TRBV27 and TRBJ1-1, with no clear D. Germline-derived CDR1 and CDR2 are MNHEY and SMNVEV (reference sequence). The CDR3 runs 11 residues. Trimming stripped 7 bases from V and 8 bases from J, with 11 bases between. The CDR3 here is CASISPGEAFF. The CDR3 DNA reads TGTGCCAGCATTTCCCCCGGGGAAGCTTTCTTT.

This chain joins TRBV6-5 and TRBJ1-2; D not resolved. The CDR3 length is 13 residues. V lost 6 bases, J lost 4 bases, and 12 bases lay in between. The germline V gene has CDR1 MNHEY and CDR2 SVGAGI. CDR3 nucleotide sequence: TGTGCCAGCAGCCGCTTCGGTGGCTATGGCTACACCTTC. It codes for CASSRFGGYGYTF.

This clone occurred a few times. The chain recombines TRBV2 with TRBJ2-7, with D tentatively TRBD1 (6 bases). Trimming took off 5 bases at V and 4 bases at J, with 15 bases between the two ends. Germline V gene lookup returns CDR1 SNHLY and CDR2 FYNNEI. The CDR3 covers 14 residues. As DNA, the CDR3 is TGTGCCAGCAGTTTTACAGGGCTATATTACGAGCAGTACTTC. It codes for CASSFTGLYYEQYF.

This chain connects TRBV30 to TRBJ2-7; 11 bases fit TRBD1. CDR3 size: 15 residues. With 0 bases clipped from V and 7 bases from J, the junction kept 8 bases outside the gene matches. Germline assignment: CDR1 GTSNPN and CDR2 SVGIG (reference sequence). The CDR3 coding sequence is TGTGCCTGGAGTGTAAATGGACAGGGGGCCGGGGAGCAGTACTTC. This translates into CAWSVNGQGAGEQYF.

This CDR3 reads CASSPEERPGELFF. The CDR3 DNA reads TGTGCCAGCAGCCCAGAGGAGAGGCCCGGGGAGCTGTTTTTT. The J gene is TRBJ2-2, the V gene TRBV11-2, with D uncertain. Germline CDR1 and CDR2: SGHAT and FQNNGV. The V end was cut by 5 bases, the J end by 6 bases, with 13 bases between. This CDR3 is built from 14 residues.

The DNA of the CDR3 is TGTGCCAGTAACCATTTTTCAAACTATCAGCCCCAGCATTTT. Protein: CASNHFSNYQPQHF. The rearrangement links TRBV19 to TRBJ1-5; the D is unclear. The V and J ends lost 7 bases and 5 bases respectively, with 15 bases between them. The CDR3 loop spans 14 amino acids. Germline V gene data show CDR1 as LNHDA and CDR2 as SQIVND (reference sequence).

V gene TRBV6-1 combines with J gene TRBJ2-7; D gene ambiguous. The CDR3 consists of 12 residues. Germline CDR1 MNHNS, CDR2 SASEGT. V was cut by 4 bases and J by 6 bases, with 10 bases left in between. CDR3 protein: CASSVTSSEQYF. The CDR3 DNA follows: TGTGCCAGCAGTGTAACATCAAGCGAGCAGTACTTC.

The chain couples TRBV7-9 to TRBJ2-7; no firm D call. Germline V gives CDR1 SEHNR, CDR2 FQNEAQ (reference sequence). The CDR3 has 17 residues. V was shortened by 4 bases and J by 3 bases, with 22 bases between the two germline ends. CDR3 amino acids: CASSSPIGLRSVYEQYF. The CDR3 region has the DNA TGTGCCAGCAGCTCCCCTATTGGTCTTCGAAGCGTCTACGAGCAGTACTTC. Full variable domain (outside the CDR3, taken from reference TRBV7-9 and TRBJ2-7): DTGVSQNPRHKITKRGQNVTFRCDPISEHNRLYWYRQTLGQGPEFLTYFQNEAQLEKSRLLSDRFSAERPKGSFSTLEIQRTEQGDSAMYLCASSSPIGLRSVYEQYFGPGTRLTVT.

The CDR3 DNA reads as TGTGCCAGCAGGGGGGCACTGTCCTACAATGAGCAGTTCTTC. The encoded protein is CASRGALSYNEQFF. V and J are TRBV28 and TRBJ2-1, with D perhaps matching TRBD1 (6 bases). The germline gives CDR1 MDHEN, CDR2 SYDVKM. V was pared by 6 bases and J by 1 base, with 10 bases between. The CDR3 has 14 amino acids.

DNA of the CDR3: TGCAGCGTTGAGGCAGGGTCCCACGAGCAGTACTTC. Encoded protein: CSVEAGSHEQYF. The rearrangement joins TRBV29-1 to TRBJ2-7; D perhaps matches TRBD1 (5 bases). The CDR3 covers 12 residues. Deletions cut 3 bases from V and 5 bases from J, with 11 bases between. Looked up from germline, CDR1 is SQVTM and CDR2 is ANQGSEA.

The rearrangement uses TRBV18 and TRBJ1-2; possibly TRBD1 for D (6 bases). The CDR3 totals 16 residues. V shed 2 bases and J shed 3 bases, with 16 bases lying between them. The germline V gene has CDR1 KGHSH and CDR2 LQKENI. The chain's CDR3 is CASSPSYTGSDYGYTF. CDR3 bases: TGTGCCAGCTCACCATCGTATACAGGGTCTGACTATGGCTACACCTTC.